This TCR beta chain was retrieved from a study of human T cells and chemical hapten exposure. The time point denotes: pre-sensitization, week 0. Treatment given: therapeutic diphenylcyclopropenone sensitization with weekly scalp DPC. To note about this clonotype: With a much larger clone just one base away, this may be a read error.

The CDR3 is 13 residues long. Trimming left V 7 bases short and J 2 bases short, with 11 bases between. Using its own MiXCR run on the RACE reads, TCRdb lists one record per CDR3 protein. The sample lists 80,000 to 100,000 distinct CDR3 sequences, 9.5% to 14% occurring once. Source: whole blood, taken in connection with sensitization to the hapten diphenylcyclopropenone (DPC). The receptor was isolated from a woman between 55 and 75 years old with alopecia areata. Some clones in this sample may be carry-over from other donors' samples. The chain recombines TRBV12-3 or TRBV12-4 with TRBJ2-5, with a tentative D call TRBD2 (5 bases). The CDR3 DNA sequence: TGTGCCAGCATGGGCGGGTCACAAGAGACCCAGTACTTC. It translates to CASMGGSQETQYF.